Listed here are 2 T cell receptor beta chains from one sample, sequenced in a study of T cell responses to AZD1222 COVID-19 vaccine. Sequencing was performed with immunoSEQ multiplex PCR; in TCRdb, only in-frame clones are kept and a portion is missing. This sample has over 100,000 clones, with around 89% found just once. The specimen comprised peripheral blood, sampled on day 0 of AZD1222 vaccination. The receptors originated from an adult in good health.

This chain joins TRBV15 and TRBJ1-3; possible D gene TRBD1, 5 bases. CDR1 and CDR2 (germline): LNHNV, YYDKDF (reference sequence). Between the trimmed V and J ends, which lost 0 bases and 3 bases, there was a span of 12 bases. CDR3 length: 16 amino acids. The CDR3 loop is CATSRDPGGHGNTIYF. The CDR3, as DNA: TGTGCCACCAGCAGAGATCCCGGCGGACATGGAAACACCATATATTTT. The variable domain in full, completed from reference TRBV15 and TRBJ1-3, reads DAMVIQNPRYQVTQFGKPVTLSCSQTLNHNVMYWYQQKSSQAPKLLFHYYDKDFNNEADTPDNFQSRRPNTSFCFLDIRSPGLGDTAMYLCATSRDPGGHGNTIYFGEGSWLTVV.

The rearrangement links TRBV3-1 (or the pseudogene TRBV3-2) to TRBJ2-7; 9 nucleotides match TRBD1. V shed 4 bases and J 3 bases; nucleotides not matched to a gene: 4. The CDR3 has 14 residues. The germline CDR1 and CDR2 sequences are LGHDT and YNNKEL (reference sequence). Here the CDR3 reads CASSPGTGNYEQYF. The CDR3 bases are TGTGCCAGCAGCCCCGGGACAGGGAACTACGAGCAGTACTTC.